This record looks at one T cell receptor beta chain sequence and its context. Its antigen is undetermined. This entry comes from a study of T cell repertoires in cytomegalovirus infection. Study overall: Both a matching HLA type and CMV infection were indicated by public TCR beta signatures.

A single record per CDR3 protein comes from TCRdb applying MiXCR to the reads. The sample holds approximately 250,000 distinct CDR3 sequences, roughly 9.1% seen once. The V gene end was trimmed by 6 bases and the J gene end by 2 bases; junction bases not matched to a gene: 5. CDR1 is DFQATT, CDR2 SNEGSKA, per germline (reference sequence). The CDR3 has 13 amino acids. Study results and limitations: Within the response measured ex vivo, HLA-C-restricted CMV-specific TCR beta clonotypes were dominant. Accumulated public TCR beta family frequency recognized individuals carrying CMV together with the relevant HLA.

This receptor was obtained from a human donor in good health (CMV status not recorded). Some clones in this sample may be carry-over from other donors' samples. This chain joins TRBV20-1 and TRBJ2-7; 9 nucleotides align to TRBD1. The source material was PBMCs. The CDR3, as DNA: TGCAGTGCCCAGGGGGACAGGGCCTACGAGCAGTACTTC. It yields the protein CSAQGDRAYEQYF.